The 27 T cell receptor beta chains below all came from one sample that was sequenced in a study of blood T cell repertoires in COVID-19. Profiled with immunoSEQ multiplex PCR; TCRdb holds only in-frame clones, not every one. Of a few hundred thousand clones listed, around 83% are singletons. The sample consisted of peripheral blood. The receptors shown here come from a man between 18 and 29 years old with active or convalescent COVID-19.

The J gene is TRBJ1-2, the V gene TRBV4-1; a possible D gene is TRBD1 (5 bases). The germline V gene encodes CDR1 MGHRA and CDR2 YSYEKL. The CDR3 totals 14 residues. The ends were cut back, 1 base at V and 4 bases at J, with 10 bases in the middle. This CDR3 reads CASSQGGWTYGYTF. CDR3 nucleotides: TGCGCCAGCAGCCAAGGGGGCTGGACCTATGGCTACACCTTC.

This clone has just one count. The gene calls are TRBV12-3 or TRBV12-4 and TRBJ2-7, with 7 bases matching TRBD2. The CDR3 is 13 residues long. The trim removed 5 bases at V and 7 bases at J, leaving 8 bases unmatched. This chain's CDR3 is CASSDSGVREQYF. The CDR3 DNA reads TGTGCCAGCAGTGACAGCGGGGTGAGAGAGCAGTACTTC.

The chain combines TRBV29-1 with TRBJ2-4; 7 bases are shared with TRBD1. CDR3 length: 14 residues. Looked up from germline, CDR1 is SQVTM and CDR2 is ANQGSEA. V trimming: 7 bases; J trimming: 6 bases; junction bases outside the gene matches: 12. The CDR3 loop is CSGRPGQKGNIQYF. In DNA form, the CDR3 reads TGCAGCGGGCGACCGGGACAGAAGGGAAACATTCAGTACTTC.

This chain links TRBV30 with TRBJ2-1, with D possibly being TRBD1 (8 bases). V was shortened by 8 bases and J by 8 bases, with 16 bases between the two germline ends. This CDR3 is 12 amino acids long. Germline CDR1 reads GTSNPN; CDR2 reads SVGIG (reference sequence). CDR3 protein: CAREAGGYEQFF. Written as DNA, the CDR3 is TGTGCCCGGGAGGCAGGGGGCTATGAGCAGTTCTTC.

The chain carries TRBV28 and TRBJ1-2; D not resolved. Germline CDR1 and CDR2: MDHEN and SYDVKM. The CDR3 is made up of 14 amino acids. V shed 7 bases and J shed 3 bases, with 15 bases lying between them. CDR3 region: CASTTLEEYYGYTF. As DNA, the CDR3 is TGTGCCAGCACCACTCTAGAGGAGTACTATGGCTACACCTTC.

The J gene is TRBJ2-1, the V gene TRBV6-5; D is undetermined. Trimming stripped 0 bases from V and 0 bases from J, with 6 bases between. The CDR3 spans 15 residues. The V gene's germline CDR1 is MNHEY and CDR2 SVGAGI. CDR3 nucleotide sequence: TGTGCCAGCAGTTACTCTCCAGACTCCTACAATGAGCAGTTCTTC. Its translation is CASSYSPDSYNEQFF.

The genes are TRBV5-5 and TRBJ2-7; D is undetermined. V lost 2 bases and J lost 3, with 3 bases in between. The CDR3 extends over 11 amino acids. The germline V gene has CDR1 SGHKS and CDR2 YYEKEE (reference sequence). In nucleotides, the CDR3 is TGTGCCAGCAGCTTTCTCTACGAGCAGTACTTC. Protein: CASSFLYEQYF.

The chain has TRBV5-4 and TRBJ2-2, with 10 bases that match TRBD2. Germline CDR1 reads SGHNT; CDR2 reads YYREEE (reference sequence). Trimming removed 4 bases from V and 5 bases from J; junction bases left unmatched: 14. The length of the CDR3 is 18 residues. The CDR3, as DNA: TGTGCCAGCAGCCCCTCGAGCTCTAGCGGGAGTCTAACCGGGGAGCTGTTTTTT. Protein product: CASSPSSSSGSLTGELFF.

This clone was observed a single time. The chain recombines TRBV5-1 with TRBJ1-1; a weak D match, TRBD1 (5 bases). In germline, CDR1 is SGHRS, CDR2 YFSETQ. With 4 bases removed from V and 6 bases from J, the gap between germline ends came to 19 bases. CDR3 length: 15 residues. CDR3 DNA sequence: TGCGCCAGCAGCCCCATAAACCGACAGTCTTCTGAAGCTTTCTTT. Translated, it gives CASSPINRQSSEAFF.

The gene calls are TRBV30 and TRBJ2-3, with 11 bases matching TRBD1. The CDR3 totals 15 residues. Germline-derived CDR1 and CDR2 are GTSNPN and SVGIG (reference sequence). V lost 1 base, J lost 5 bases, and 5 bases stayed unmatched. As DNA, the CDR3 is TGTGCCTGGAGTGCCGGACAGGGGGCTTTAGATACGCAGTATTTT. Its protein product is CAWSAGQGALDTQYF.

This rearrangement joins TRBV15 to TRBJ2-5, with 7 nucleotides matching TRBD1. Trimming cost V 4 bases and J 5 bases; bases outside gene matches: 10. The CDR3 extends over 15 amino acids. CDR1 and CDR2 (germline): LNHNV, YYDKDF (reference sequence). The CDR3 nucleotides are TGTGCCACCAGCAACCGACAGGGCGGTGGCGAGACCCAGTACTTC. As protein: CATSNRQGGGETQYF.

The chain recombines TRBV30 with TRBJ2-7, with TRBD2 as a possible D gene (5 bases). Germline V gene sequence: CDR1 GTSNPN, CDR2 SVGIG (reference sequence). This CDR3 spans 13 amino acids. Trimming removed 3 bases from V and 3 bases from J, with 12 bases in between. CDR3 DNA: TGTGCCTGGAGCCGGACTGGAGGCTACGAGCAGTACTTC. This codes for CAWSRTGGYEQYF.

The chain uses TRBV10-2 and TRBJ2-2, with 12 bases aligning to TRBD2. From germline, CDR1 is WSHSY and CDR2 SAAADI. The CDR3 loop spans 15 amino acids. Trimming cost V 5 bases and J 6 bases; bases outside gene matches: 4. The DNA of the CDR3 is TGCGCCAGCAGTATACTAGCGGGAGGATCCGGGGAGCTGTTTTTT. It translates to CASSILAGGSGELFF.

CDR3 in DNA: TGTGCCAGCAGACCATACGACAGACTTGCCGGGGAGCTGTTTTTT. It is translated as CASRPYDRLAGELFF. The rearrangement uses TRBV27 and TRBJ2-2; weak D call: TRBD1 (5 bases). The CDR3 spans 15 residues. The V gene lost 6 bases and the J gene lost 6 bases, with 17 bases spanning the gap. Germline V gene data show CDR1 as MNHEY and CDR2 as SMNVEV (reference sequence).

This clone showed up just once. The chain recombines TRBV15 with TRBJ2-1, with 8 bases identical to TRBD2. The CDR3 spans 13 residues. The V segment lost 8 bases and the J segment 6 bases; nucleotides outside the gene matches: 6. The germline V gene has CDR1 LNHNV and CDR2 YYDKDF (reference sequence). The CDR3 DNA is TGTGCCACCGCGGGGGGTGACATCAATGAGCAGTTCTTC. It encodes CATAGGDINEQFF.

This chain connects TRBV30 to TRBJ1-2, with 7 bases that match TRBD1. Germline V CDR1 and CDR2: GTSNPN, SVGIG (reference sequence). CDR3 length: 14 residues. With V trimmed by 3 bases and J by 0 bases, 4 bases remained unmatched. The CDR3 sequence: CAWSGTVANYGYTF. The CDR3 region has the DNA TGTGCCTGGAGCGGGACAGTAGCTAACTATGGCTACACCTTC.

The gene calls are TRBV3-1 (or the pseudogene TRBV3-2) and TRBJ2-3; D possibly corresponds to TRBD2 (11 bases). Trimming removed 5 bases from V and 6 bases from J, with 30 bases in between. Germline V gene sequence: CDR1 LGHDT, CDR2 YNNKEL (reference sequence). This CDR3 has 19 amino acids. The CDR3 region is CASSAGTGASGRSPDTQYF. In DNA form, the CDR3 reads TGTGCCAGCAGCGCCGGGACAGGGGCTAGCGGGAGGTCCCCGGATACGCAGTATTTT.

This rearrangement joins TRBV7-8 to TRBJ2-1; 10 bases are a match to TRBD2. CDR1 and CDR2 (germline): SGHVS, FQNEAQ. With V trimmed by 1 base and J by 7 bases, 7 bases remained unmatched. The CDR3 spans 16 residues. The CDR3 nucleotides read TGTGCCAGCAGCTTAGAAGCGGGAGGGCCTGGGAATGAGCAGTTCTTC. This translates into CASSLEAGGPGNEQFF.

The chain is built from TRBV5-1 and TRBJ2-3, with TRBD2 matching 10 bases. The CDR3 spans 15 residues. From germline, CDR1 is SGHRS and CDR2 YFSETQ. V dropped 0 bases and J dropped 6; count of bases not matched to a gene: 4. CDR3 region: CASSLGLAGVDTQYF. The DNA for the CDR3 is TGCGCCAGCAGCTTGGGGCTAGCGGGAGTGGATACGCAGTATTTT.

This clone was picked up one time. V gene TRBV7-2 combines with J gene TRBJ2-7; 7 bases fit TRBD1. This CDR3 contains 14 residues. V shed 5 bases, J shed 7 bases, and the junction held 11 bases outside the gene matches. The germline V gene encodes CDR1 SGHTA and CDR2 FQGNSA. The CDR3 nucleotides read TGTGCCAGCAGCGGGAGACAGGGCCTCCGAGAGCAGTACTTC. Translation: CASSGRQGLREQYF.

CDR3 sequence (DNA): TGTGCCAGCAGCCAAGGAGACAGTCCGACTGAAGCTTTCTTT. Translated: CASSQGDSPTEAFF. The chain has TRBV3-1 (or the pseudogene TRBV3-2) and TRBJ1-1; possibly TRBD1 for D (5 bases). The CDR3 extends over 14 amino acids. In germline, CDR1 is LGHDT, CDR2 YNNKEL (reference sequence). The V gene lost 1 base and the J gene lost 5 bases, with 11 bases spanning the gap.

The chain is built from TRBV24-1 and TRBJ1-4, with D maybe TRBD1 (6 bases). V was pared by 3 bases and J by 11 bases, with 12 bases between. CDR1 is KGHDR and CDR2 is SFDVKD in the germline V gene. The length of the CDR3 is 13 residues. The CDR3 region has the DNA TGTGCCACCAGTGATACTAAAGGGGGTAAACTGTTTTTT. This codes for CATSDTKGGKLFF.

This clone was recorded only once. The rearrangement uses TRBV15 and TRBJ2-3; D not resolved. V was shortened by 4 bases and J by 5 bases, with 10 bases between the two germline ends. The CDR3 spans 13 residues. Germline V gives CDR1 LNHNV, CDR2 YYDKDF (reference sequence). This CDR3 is CATSTDRRDTQYF. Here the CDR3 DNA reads TGTGCCACCAGCACCGACCGGAGAGATACGCAGTATTTT.

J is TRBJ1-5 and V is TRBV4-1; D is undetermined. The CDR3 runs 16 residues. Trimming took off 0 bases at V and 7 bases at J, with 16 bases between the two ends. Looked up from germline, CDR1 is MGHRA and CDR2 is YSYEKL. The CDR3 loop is CASSQDYASWAQPQHF. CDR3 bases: TGCGCCAGCAGCCAAGATTACGCTTCCTGGGCCCAGCCCCAGCATTTT.

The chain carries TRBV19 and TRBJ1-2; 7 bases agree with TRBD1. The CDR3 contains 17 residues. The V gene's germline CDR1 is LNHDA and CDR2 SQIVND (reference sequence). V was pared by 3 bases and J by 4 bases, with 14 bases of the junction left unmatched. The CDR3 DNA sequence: TGTGCCAGTAGTATCTTCGGGGACAGACCAGGTGGCTATGGCTACACCTTC. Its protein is CASSIFGDRPGGYGYTF.

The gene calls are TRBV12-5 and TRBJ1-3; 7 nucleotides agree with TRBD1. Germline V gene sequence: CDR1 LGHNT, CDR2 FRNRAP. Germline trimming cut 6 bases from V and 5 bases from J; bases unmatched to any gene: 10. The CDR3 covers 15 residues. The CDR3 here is CASGGGQIYRNTIYF. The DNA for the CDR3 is TGTGCTAGTGGGGGGGGACAGATCTATCGAAACACCATATATTTT.

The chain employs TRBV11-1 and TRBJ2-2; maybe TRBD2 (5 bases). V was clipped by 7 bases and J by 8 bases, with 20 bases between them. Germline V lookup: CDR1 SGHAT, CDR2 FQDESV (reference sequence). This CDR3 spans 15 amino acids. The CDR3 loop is CASIDRLATSGELFF. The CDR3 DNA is TGTGCCAGCATTGATCGGCTAGCCACGAGTGGGGAGCTGTTTTTT.